The 25 T cell receptor beta chains presented below share a single source sample, sequenced in a study of identical twins' blood T cells. Using its own MiXCR run on the 5' RACE reads, TCRdb lists one record per CDR3 protein. Of around 380,000 distinct CDR3 sequences detected, approximately 30% appear once; the ten largest clones hold 6.1%. What was sequenced was PBMCs. The receptor source for this set is a woman aged 18-50 years in good health.

This clonotype was found many times. The chain employs TRBV6-1 and TRBJ2-7, with 7 bases identical to TRBD2. J gave up 5 bases and V 1 base, and 11 bases lay outside the gene matches. CDR1 and CDR2 (germline): MNHNS, SASEGT. This CDR3 is 16 amino acids long. The CDR3 spells CASSEDRREFYNEQYF. The CDR3 bases are TGTGCCAGCAGTGAAGATAGGCGGGAGTTTTACAACGAGCAGTACTTC.

This sequence joins TRBV7-9 and TRBJ1-1, with D maybe TRBD1 (6 bases). This CDR3 has 12 amino acids. CDR1 and CDR2 (germline): SEHNR, FQNEAQ (reference sequence). V gave up 5 bases and J gave up 11 bases, with 15 bases separating them. This CDR3 reads CASSRDIGGAFF. In DNA, the CDR3 is TGTGCCAGCAGCCGGGACATCGGAGGGGCTTTCTTT.

V is TRBV12-3 or TRBV12-4 and J is TRBJ2-1; TRBD2 might be the D (5 bases). V lost 9 bases to trimming and J lost 7 bases, with 16 bases between them. The CDR3 has 13 amino acids. The CDR3 DNA reads TGTGCCAGTGGCGGGCTCCTTAGAAATGAGCAGTTCTTC. This translates into CASGGLLRNEQFF.

Comment on this clonotype: The junction differs from germline at one of its ends, possibly a read error. The chain employs TRBV5-1 and TRBJ1-1; D not certain. Germline CDR1 SGHRS, CDR2 YFSETQ. The CDR3 extends over 17 amino acids. The CDR3 region has the DNA TGCGCCAGCAGAAGAAACTACCTCGCCGGACGGAGCACTGAATCTTTCTTT. It encodes CASRRNYLAGRSTESFF.

This clonotype has just a few counts. This likely comes from a read error, as the CDR3 has no conserved phenylalanine or tryptophan at its end. V is TRBV18 and J is TRBJ1-5, with D possibly being TRBD1 (5 bases). V dropped 3 bases and J dropped 9 bases, with 18 bases sitting between them. The CDR3 runs to 15 residues. From germline, CDR1 is KGHSH and CDR2 LQKENI. The CDR3 sequence: CASSPLKRGGGPQHS. The CDR3 nucleotides read TGTGCCAGCTCACCGCTTAAGAGGGGTGGTGGGCCCCAGCATTCT.

Comment on this clonotype: A read error is possible here, since a much larger clone lies one base away. The rearrangement links TRBV6-1 to TRBJ1-1; no reliable D call. In germline, CDR1 is MNHNS, CDR2 SASEGT. V dropped 6 bases and J dropped 3 bases, with 11 bases sitting between them. This CDR3 has 13 amino acids. The CDR3 sequence: CASRTRWDTEAFF. The CDR3 DNA reads as TGTGCCAGCAGGACAAGATGGGACACTGAAGCTTTCTTT.

DNA for the CDR3: TGTGCCAGTAGTCCTTTACTAGCGGGGGGTTACGAGCAGTACTTC. It is translated as CASSPLLAGGYEQYF. The chain couples TRBV19 to TRBJ2-7, with TRBD2 matching 12 bases. CDR3 length equals 15 residues. From germline, CDR1 is LNHDA and CDR2 SQIVND (reference sequence). Trimming took 5 bases from V and 4 from J; bases not matched to a gene: 6.

The rearrangement uses TRBV6-1 and TRBJ2-1, with TRBD2 identical over 8 bases. CDR1 is MNHNS, CDR2 SASEGT, per germline. CDR3 size: 13 residues. The junction had 7 bases not matched to a gene; V was cut back by 7 bases and J by 8 bases. CDR3: CASMGTSFYEQFF. CDR3 coding DNA: TGTGCCAGCATGGGGACTAGTTTCTATGAGCAGTTCTTC.

This clonotype has at least ten counts. The chain uses TRBV2 and TRBJ1-5; the D is unclear. Deletions cut 5 bases from V and 7 bases from J, with 12 bases between. This CDR3 has 13 residues. Per the germline V gene, CDR1 is SNHLY and CDR2 is FYNNEI. In nucleotides, the CDR3 is TGTGCCAGCAGTCTTGGGGTAGCGCAGCCCCAGCATTTT. This gives the protein CASSLGVAQPQHF.

V and J are TRBV20-1 and TRBJ1-1, with D possibly being TRBD1 (6 bases). Germline CDR1 DFQATT, CDR2 SNEGSKA (reference sequence). This CDR3 comprises 13 residues. V was cut by 7 bases and J by 3 bases, with 15 bases left in between. In DNA, the CDR3 is TGCAGTGTAGGGGGGGGCCGGGACACTGAAGCTTTCTTT. This gives the protein CSVGGGRDTEAFF.

V gene TRBV6-5 combines with J gene TRBJ2-3; D gene unclear. The CDR3 runs to 14 residues. V shed 5 bases and J shed 4 bases, with 13 bases lying between them. Germline V gives CDR1 MNHEY, CDR2 SVGAGI. The CDR3 here is CASSRLWAADTQYF. CDR3 DNA sequence: TGTGCCAGCAGTCGACTGTGGGCCGCAGATACGCAGTATTTT.

This clonotype was observed a few times. The V gene is TRBV29-1, the J gene TRBJ2-1; 8 bases fit TRBD2. V lost 4 bases to trimming and J lost 1 base; unmatched junction nucleotides: 6. Per germline, CDR1 SQVTM and CDR2 ANQGSEA. The CDR3 is made up of 15 amino acids. In nucleotides, the CDR3 is TGCAGCGTTGGGAACCCTAGCGGGTCCTACAATGAGCAGTTCTTC. Translation gives CSVGNPSGSYNEQFF.

This chain joins TRBV6-2 or TRBV6-3 and TRBJ1-2; 7 positions agree with TRBD1. The CDR3 is 13 residues long. The germline CDR1 and CDR2 sequences are MNHEY and SVGEGT. V was clipped by 10 bases and J by 3 bases; unmatched bases: 8. CDR3 residues: CANTWTGDYGYTF. The CDR3 bases are TGTGCCAACACGTGGACAGGAGACTATGGCTACACCTTC.

This clonotype was seen only a few times. One junction end does not reproduce the germline sequence, and a read error may be involved. The chain recombines TRBV29-1 with TRBJ1-4; maybe TRBD1 (5 bases). From germline, CDR1 is SQVTM and CDR2 ANQGSEA. CDR3 size: 12 residues. CDR3 in DNA: TGCAGCGTTGACAGCGGACATGAAAACCTGTTTTTT. It specifies CSVDSGHENLFF.

This chain's CDR3 is CASRNFQGDEKLFF. The CDR3 DNA reads as TGCGCCAGCAGAAATTTCCAGGGGGATGAAAAACTGTTTTTT. V usage is TRBV5-1 and J usage is TRBJ1-4; 7 nucleotides agree with TRBD1. Germline loops: CDR1 SGHRS, CDR2 YFSETQ. The V segment lost 5 bases and the J segment 6 bases; nucleotides outside the gene matches: 7. The CDR3 consists of 14 residues. The full variable domain, in which reference TRBV5-1 and TRBJ1-4 provide the parts outside the CDR3, is KAGVTQTPRYLIKTRGQQVTLSCSPISGHRSVSWYQQTPGQGLQFLFEYFSETQRNKGNFPGRFSGRQFSNSRSEMNVSTLELGDSALYLCASRNFQGDEKLFFGSGTQLSVL.

The chain is built from TRBV6-2 or TRBV6-3 and TRBJ1-1, with a possible D match to TRBD1 (6 bases). The CDR3 spans 12 residues. V lost 5 bases and J 8 bases, leaving 12 bases between the germline ends. In germline, CDR1 is MNHEY, CDR2 SVGEGT. The DNA for the CDR3 is TGTGCCAGCAGTACTGGGGGGGGCGAAGCTTTCTTT. As protein: CASSTGGGEAFF.

This clonotype has a count of ten or more. The chain couples TRBV20-1 to TRBJ2-7; D ambiguous. Trimming shortened V by 5 bases and J by 0 bases, and 11 bases separated the two germline ends. The germline CDR1 and CDR2 sequences are DFQATT and SNEGSKA (reference sequence). This CDR3 spans 13 amino acids. In nucleotides, the CDR3 is TGCAGTGCTGTGTCGGAGAGCTCCTACGAGCAGTACTTC. Protein sequence: CSAVSESSYEQYF.

This clonotype was seen ten or more times. The gene calls are TRBV29-1 and TRBJ1-2; D perhaps matches TRBD1 (5 bases). Per germline, CDR1 SQVTM and CDR2 ANQGSEA. The CDR3 contains 14 residues. Between the trimmed V and J ends, which lost 3 bases and 2 bases, there was a span of 13 bases. The CDR3 sequence is CSVDSGLGNYGYTF. As DNA, the CDR3 is TGCAGCGTTGATTCAGGGCTCGGAAACTATGGCTACACCTTC.

In the case of this clonotype: The CDR3 ends on some other residue instead of the conserved phenylalanine or tryptophan, so this is likely a read error. The J gene is TRBJ2-3, the V gene TRBV2, with D uncertain. The V end was cut by 0 bases, the J end by 3 bases, with 4 bases between. Per germline, CDR1 SNHLY and CDR2 FYNNEI. The CDR3 runs to 13 residues. The CDR3 sequence is CASSEARTDTQYS. CDR3 sequence (DNA): TGTGCCAGCAGTGAAGCCCGTACAGATACGCAGTATTCT.

This rearrangement joins TRBV4-3 to TRBJ1-1; 7 bases agree with TRBD1. Germline V gives CDR1 LGHNA, CDR2 YSLEER. Germline trimming cut 3 bases from V and 6 bases from J; bases unmatched to any gene: 4. The CDR3 length is 13 residues. The CDR3, as DNA: TGCGCCAGCAGCCACACAGGGGATGCTGAAGCTTTCTTT. Translated: CASSHTGDAEAFF.

This clonotype has more than one count but fewer than ten. This sequence joins TRBV9 and TRBJ2-2; 8 nucleotides align to TRBD2. Germline V CDR1 and CDR2: SGDLS, YYNGEE. There are 15 residues in the CDR3. Unmatched junction bases numbered 5, after V lost 1 base and J lost 6 bases. This CDR3 reads CASSVYGRAPGELFF. The CDR3 nucleotides read TGTGCCAGCAGCGTATACGGGAGGGCCCCCGGGGAGCTGTTTTTT.

Remarks on this clonotype: Germline is not matched at one junction end, which may reflect a read error. J is TRBJ2-1 and V is TRBV9, with 7 bases fitting TRBD2. Germline CDR1 is SGDLS and CDR2 is YYNGEE. The CDR3 consists of 17 residues. CDR3 sequence: CVSGVVAAGNSYNEQFF. In nucleotides, the CDR3 is TGTGTCAGCGGCGTAGTAGCAGCGGGGAACTCCTACAATGAGCAGTTCTTC.

V and J are TRBV6-2 or TRBV6-3 and TRBJ2-2; D call uncertain. The ends were cut back, 6 bases at V and 1 base at J, with 9 bases in the middle. Germline V gene data show CDR1 as MNHEY and CDR2 as SVGEGT. The CDR3 has 14 residues. The CDR3 DNA is TGTGCCAGCAGAACGGGCTGGAACACCGGGGAGCTGTTTTTT. This gives the protein CASRTGWNTGELFF.

This clonotype was seen a few times. The genes are TRBV5-1 and TRBJ1-1, with D unclear. V shed 2 bases and J shed 3 bases, with 11 bases lying between them. Looked up from germline, CDR1 is SGHRS and CDR2 is YFSETQ. There are 14 residues in the CDR3. CDR3 amino acids: CASSFGDGYTEAFF. In nucleotides, the CDR3 is TGCGCCAGCAGCTTCGGGGATGGGTACACTGAAGCTTTCTTT.

The chain links TRBV6-5 to TRBJ1-1; D gene ambiguous. The CDR3 totals 14 residues. Germline assignment: CDR1 MNHEY and CDR2 SVGAGI. Trimming took 0 bases from V and 4 from J, leaving 9 bases between them. CDR3 protein: CASSYSGGGTEAFF. CDR3 bases: TGTGCCAGCAGTTACTCCGGAGGAGGCACTGAAGCTTTCTTT.